The 30 T cell receptor beta chains below come from one sample, sequenced in a study of T cell repertoires in cytomegalovirus infection. TCRdb ran MiXCR on the reads and lists one entry per CDR3 protein. The sample includes about 500,000 distinct CDR3 sequences, 25% to 35% of them seen just once. Which antigens these TCRs recognize remains unknown. The starting material was cultured PBMCs, obtained from culture after CMV antigen stimulation. Receptors originate from a human donor in good health (CMV status not recorded). Some clones in this sample may be carry-over from other donors' samples.

This sequence joins TRBV27 and TRBJ1-6; D remains unclear. V was clipped by 5 bases and J by 10 bases, with 21 bases between them. The CDR3 has 16 residues. Per the germline V gene, CDR1 is MNHEY and CDR2 is SMNVEV (reference sequence). Here the CDR3 reads CASSQRGGRRESPLHF. CDR3 in DNA: TGTGCCAGCAGTCAGCGTGGAGGGCGGCGGGAATCACCCCTCCACTTT.

This chain links TRBV4-1 with TRBJ2-5; 10 bases are a match to TRBD2. This CDR3 has 16 amino acids. V shed 1 base, J shed 5 bases, and the junction held 7 bases outside the gene matches. The germline CDR1 and CDR2 sequences are MGHRA and YSYEKL. CDR3 sequence reads: CASSQGAGGPRETQYF. The CDR3 region has the DNA TGCGCCAGCAGCCAAGGAGCGGGAGGGCCTCGGGAGACCCAGTACTTC.

The V call is TRBV6-8, the J call TRBJ2-5; D assignment may be TRBD1 or TRBD2 (5 bases each). The V gene lost 0 bases and the J gene lost 5 bases, with 13 bases spanning the gap. This CDR3 contains 15 residues. CDR1 MNHGY and CDR2 SAAAGT come from the germline V gene. DNA of the CDR3: TGTGCCAGCAGTTACTCGGACAACTGGGGGGAGACCCAGTACTTC. This sequence encodes CASSYSDNWGETQYF.

This clonotype has at least ten counts. V and J are TRBV7-2 and TRBJ2-7, with 9 bases aligning to TRBD1. V gave up 5 bases and J gave up 9 bases; unmatched junction bases: 14. From germline, CDR1 is SGHTA and CDR2 FQGNSA. There are 15 residues in the CDR3. In DNA, the CDR3 is TGTGCCAGCAGCGTAGACGCCGGGACAGGGAATATGCAGTACGTC. It yields the protein CASSVDAGTGNMQYV.

This clonotype was seen just once. V and J are TRBV19 and TRBJ2-1, with 9 bases fitting TRBD1. Germline V gene data show CDR1 as LNHDA and CDR2 as SQIVND (reference sequence). The CDR3 runs to 16 residues. Trimming took 5 bases from V and 6 from J; bases not matched to a gene: 11. CDR3 bases: TGTGCCAGTAGTGCGCAGACAGGGGGGAACTTCAATGAGCAGTTCTTC. Its protein product is CASSAQTGGNFNEQFF.

This clonotype was detected a few times. The chain joins TRBV19 to TRBJ2-5, with TRBD2 identical over 11 bases. From germline, CDR1 is LNHDA and CDR2 SQIVND (reference sequence). V lost 4 bases, J lost 4 bases, and 5 bases stayed unmatched. The CDR3 spans 15 residues. In DNA form, the CDR3 reads TGTGCCAGTAGTACCTCAGGGACTAGCGGAGAGACCCAGTACTTC. Protein sequence: CASSTSGTSGETQYF.

This clonotype was counted only a few times. The chain employs TRBV6-5 and TRBJ2-7, with D possibly TRBD1 on 6 matching bases. The CDR3 covers 16 residues. The V end lost 2 bases, the J end lost 7 bases, and 21 bases lay between the germline ends. Germline-derived CDR1 and CDR2 are MNHEY and SVGAGI. In DNA form, the CDR3 reads TGTGCCAGCAGTTACGGGTTCGGGCAGGGGTCCCAAGAGCAGTACTTC. It yields the protein CASSYGFGQGSQEQYF.

This sequence joins TRBV2 and TRBJ2-1; TRBD1 matches at 7 bases. Unmatched junction bases numbered 8, after V lost 6 bases and J lost 3 bases. Germline loops: CDR1 SNHLY, CDR2 FYNNEI. This CDR3 is 15 amino acids long. CDR3 sequence: CASRSQGSRYNEQFF. CDR3 coding DNA: TGTGCCAGCAGGTCACAGGGGAGTCGCTACAATGAGCAGTTCTTC.

This clonotype turned up a few times. The chain combines TRBV6-2 or TRBV6-3 with TRBJ1-1; D possibly corresponds to TRBD1 (6 bases). The germline V gene has CDR1 MNHEY and CDR2 SVGEGT. V was trimmed by 5 bases and J by 3 bases, leaving 13 bases between them. The CDR3 loop spans 14 amino acids. CDR3 nucleotide sequence: TGTGCCAGCAGTACGGGACGGGGGCACACTGAAGCTTTCTTT. Amino acids: CASSTGRGHTEAFF.

The genes are TRBV20-1 and TRBJ2-6; D remains unclear. The CDR3 loop spans 14 amino acids. V was pared by 4 bases and J by 3 bases, with 10 bases between. Germline V CDR1 and CDR2: DFQATT, SNEGSKA (reference sequence). The CDR3 bases are TGCAGTGCTAAAGACGCTGGTGGGGCCAACGTCCTGACTTTC. Translating gives CSAKDAGGANVLTF.

This clonotype was counted between two and nine times. The V and J genes are TRBV11-2 and TRBJ1-1, with D unclear. V lost 5 bases to trimming and J lost 0 bases, with 10 bases between them. This CDR3 has 14 residues. Germline loops: CDR1 SGHAT, CDR2 FQNNGV. CDR3 in DNA: TGTGCCAGCAGCACTTATACAGTGAACACTGAAGCTTTCTTT. Its protein product is CASSTYTVNTEAFF.

CDR3 DNA: TGTGCCAGCAGTCGACCGGGATCTAAAAACATTCAGTACTTC. It yields the protein CASSRPGSKNIQYF. The V and J genes are TRBV6-1 and TRBJ2-4; D might be TRBD2 (5 bases). CDR3 length: 14 residues. CDR1 and CDR2 (germline): MNHNS, SASEGT. Trimming pared 5 bases from V and 4 bases from J, leaving 12 bases between.

The V and J genes are TRBV19 and TRBJ2-6; D ambiguous. Germline CDR1 and CDR2: LNHDA and SQIVND (reference sequence). The CDR3 spans 16 residues. V gave up 1 base and J gave up 1 base, with 8 bases separating them. Here the CDR3 DNA reads TGTGCCAGTAGTATAGGTCGCCCGTCTGGGGCCAACGTCCTGACTTTC. Its translation is CASSIGRPSGANVLTF.

V and J are TRBV2 and TRBJ1-4, with D tentatively TRBD1 (6 bases). This CDR3 comprises 17 residues. The V end lost 8 bases, the J end lost 2 bases, and 21 bases lay between the germline ends. Germline V CDR1 and CDR2: SNHLY, FYNNEI. The CDR3, as DNA: TGTGCCAGCGGATCCCTTCGTTGGGGGGCTACTAATGAAAAACTGTTTTTT. This encodes CASGSLRWGATNEKLFF.

This clonotype was counted many times. The rearrangement joins TRBV7-8 to TRBJ2-1; 12 bases align to TRBD2. This CDR3 region has 20 residues. CDR1 SGHVS and CDR2 FQNEAQ come from the germline V gene. The V and J ends lost 1 base and 0 bases, in that order; junction bases with no gene match: 10. CDR3 loop: CASSLVVGLAGTSSYNEQFF. CDR3 DNA: TGTGCCAGCAGCTTAGTAGTCGGACTAGCGGGAACGAGCTCCTACAATGAGCAGTTCTTC. The variable domain in full, with the rest retrieved from reference TRBV7-8 and TRBJ2-1, is GAGVSQSPRYKVAKRGQDVALRCDPISGHVSLFWYQQALGQGPEFLTYFQNEAQLDKSGLPSDRFFAERPEGSVSTLKIQRTQQEDSAVYLCASSLVVGLAGTSSYNEQFFGPGTRLTVL.

This clonotype was counted only a few times. The CDR3 DNA reads as TGTGCCAGCAGAGAAGTGGTCCAAAAGAATCCCTACGAGCAGTACGTC. Its translation: CASREVVQKNPYEQYV. This chain links TRBV6-2 or TRBV6-3 with TRBJ2-7; D gene unclear. In germline, CDR1 is MNHEY, CDR2 SVGEGT. V lost 6 bases to trimming and J lost 2 bases, with 20 bases between them. CDR3 length: 16 amino acids.

This sequence joins TRBV7-2 and TRBJ2-3; 7 bases are a match to TRBD1. CDR1 and CDR2 (germline): SGHTA, FQGNSA. The trim removed 4 bases at V and 1 base at J, leaving 8 bases unmatched. The CDR3 spans 16 residues. CDR3 bases: TGTGCCAGCAGCTCTATCGGGACAGCTCGCACAGATACGCAGTATTTT. Protein product: CASSSIGTARTDTQYF.

This clonotype was recorded a few times. The chain combines TRBV2 with TRBJ2-1; 8 positions agree with TRBD1. The CDR3 runs to 15 residues. Germline lookup yields CDR1 SNHLY and CDR2 FYNNEI. The ends lost 7 bases at V and 8 bases at J; junction bases unmatched: 13. The CDR3 DNA follows: TGTGCCAGCACCGTACGCGGACAGGGAGGCGATGAGCAGTTCTTC. It codes for CASTVRGQGGDEQFF.

The chain links TRBV4-1 to TRBJ1-1; no clear D. V shed 0 bases and J shed 1 base, with 12 bases lying between them. The CDR3 loop spans 16 amino acids. Germline V lookup: CDR1 MGHRA, CDR2 YSYEKL. Here the CDR3 DNA reads TGCGCCAGCAGCCAAGATCGATGGGTAAAGAACACTGAAGCTTTCTTT. It specifies CASSQDRWVKNTEAFF.

This clonotype was picked up a small number of times. The genes are TRBV25-1 and TRBJ1-2, with D hard to call. The CDR3 consists of 12 residues. V lost 8 bases and J 1 base, leaving 8 bases between the germline ends. Germline V CDR1 and CDR2: MGHDK, SYGVNS. CDR3 sequence (DNA): TGTGCCAGCGCGGACGTTAACTATGGCTACACCTTC. This translates into CASADVNYGYTF.

This clonotype appeared a few times. The rearrangement links TRBV11-2 to TRBJ1-5; 7 bases agree with TRBD1. There are 15 residues in the CDR3. Per germline, CDR1 SGHAT and CDR2 FQNNGV. J gave up 5 bases and V 5 bases, and 9 bases lay outside the gene matches. The DNA for the CDR3 is TGTGCCAGCAGCCCCACGACAGGGTCCCATCAGCCCCAGCATTTT. Translated, it gives CASSPTTGSHQPQHF.

This rearrangement joins TRBV11-2 to TRBJ2-3; D unclear. V was shortened by 6 bases and J by 4 bases, with 11 bases between the two germline ends. Germline V gene sequence: CDR1 SGHAT, CDR2 FQNNGV. The CDR3 extends over 13 amino acids. The CDR3 nucleotides read TGTGCCAGCAGTATAGCCCGCCCAGATACGCAGTATTTT. It is translated as CASSIARPDTQYF.

The chain joins TRBV5-4 to TRBJ2-3; tentative D call: TRBD1 (6 bases). The germline V gene encodes CDR1 SGHNT and CDR2 YYREEE (reference sequence). V shed 4 bases and J shed 0 bases, with 15 bases lying between them. There are 16 residues in the CDR3. The CDR3 here is CASSPARGTSTDTQYF. The CDR3 DNA sequence: TGTGCCAGCAGCCCTGCGAGGGGGACAAGCACAGATACGCAGTATTTT. The variable domain in full, completed from reference TRBV5-4 and TRBJ2-3, reads ETGVTQSPTHLIKTRGQQVTLRCSSQSGHNTVSWYQQALGQGPQFIFQYYREEENGRGNFPPRFSGLQFPNYSSELNVNALELDDSALYLCASSPARGTSTDTQYFGPGTRLTVL.

This clonotype was counted between two and nine times. The V gene is TRBV28, the J gene TRBJ1-2, with 7 nucleotides matching TRBD1. The CDR3 length is 13 residues. The J segment lost 4 bases and the V segment lost 6 bases, leaving 5 bases of the junction unmatched. CDR1 and CDR2 from the germline V gene are MDHEN and SYDVKM. CDR3 in DNA: TGTGCCAGCAGCCAAGGGACAGCCTATGGCTACACCTTC. Amino acid sequence: CASSQGTAYGYTF.

This clonotype was counted a few times. The rearrangement joins TRBV6-2 or TRBV6-3 to TRBJ2-2; D possibly uses TRBD1 or TRBD2 (5 bases each). V lost 3 bases to trimming and J lost 4 bases, with 15 bases between them. The length of the CDR3 is 16 residues. The germline CDR1 and CDR2 sequences are MNHEY and SVGEGT. CDR3 in amino acids: CASSYGGPMGTGELFF. In nucleotides, the CDR3 is TGTGCCAGCAGTTATGGGGGACCTATGGGCACCGGGGAGCTGTTTTTT.

The chain is built from TRBV11-3 and TRBJ2-6, with TRBD1 matching 8 bases. Looked up from germline, CDR1 is SGHNT and CDR2 is YENEEA. V gave up 5 bases and J gave up 2 bases; unmatched junction bases: 5. This CDR3 region has 16 residues. In DNA, the CDR3 is TGTGCCAGCAGCCGACCGGACAGGGCTGGGGCCAACGTCCTGACTTTC. Translated: CASSRPDRAGANVLTF.

As DNA, the CDR3 is TGTGCCAGTAGCCGGTTCGGGGTAGACTCCGGGGAGCTGTTTTTT. It codes for CASSRFGVDSGELFF. The chain couples TRBV19 to TRBJ2-2; D possibly corresponds to TRBD2 (5 bases). The CDR3 is made up of 15 amino acids. The germline V gene has CDR1 LNHDA and CDR2 SQIVND (reference sequence). V dropped 6 bases and J dropped 6 bases, with 17 bases sitting between them.

The chain carries TRBV2 and TRBJ1-4; D ambiguous. V was cut by 8 bases and J by 7 bases, with 17 bases left in between. The CDR3 covers 14 residues. The germline gives CDR1 SNHLY, CDR2 FYNNEI. CDR3 residues: CASYQWREGEKLFF. As DNA, the CDR3 is TGTGCCAGCTATCAATGGAGGGAGGGTGAAAAACTGTTTTTT.

The chain employs TRBV28 and TRBJ1-1, with D perhaps matching TRBD1 (5 bases). The CDR3 has 13 residues. Germline loops: CDR1 MDHEN, CDR2 SYDVKM. Trimming took off 7 bases at V and 5 bases at J, with 14 bases between the two ends. Written as DNA, the CDR3 is TGTGCCAGCATGAAGCAGGGCTGGACTGAAGCTTTCTTT. Amino acid sequence: CASMKQGWTEAFF.

This chain joins TRBV6-2 or TRBV6-3 and TRBJ2-2; D perhaps matches TRBD1 (5 bases). CDR1 MNHEY and CDR2 SVGEGT come from the germline V gene. The CDR3 is 18 amino acids. V dropped 0 bases and J dropped 0 bases, with 14 bases sitting between them. This CDR3 reads CASSYSPDRNPNTGELFF. The CDR3 DNA follows: TGTGCCAGCAGTTACTCCCCCGACAGAAACCCGAACACCGGGGAGCTGTTTTTT.